This TCR beta chain was sequenced during a study of blood T cell repertoires in COVID-19. Some clones are missing from TCRdb's copy, which holds only in-frame ones; the method was immunoSEQ multiplex PCR. The sample includes approximately 440,000 clones, about 85% of them seen just once. This TCR came from a woman between 18 and 30 years old who had recovered from COVID-19. Sequenced sample: PBMCs or T cells enriched from blood (not recorded which).

The CDR3 sequence: CASSSREGNTEAFF. The CDR3 DNA reads TGTGCCAGCAGCTCGCGGGAGGGGAACACTGAAGCTTTCTTT. The chain carries TRBV13 and TRBJ1-1; no definite D call. V was shortened by 4 bases and J by 1 base, with 10 bases between the two germline ends. CDR1 PRHDT and CDR2 FYEKMQ come from the germline V gene (reference sequence). CDR3 size: 14 residues.